The subject of this entry is one TCR beta chain. The sample originates from a study of cytomegalovirus exposure and HLA in healthy donors. For the study at large: Among about 179 million T cells, an earlier analysis found roughly 120 million unique TCR beta sequences.

Amplification used 60 Vbeta primers and 13 Jbeta primers. Sequenced by immunoSEQ multiplex PCR; TCRdb stores in-frame clones only, minus some. The table has approximately 80,000 clones, 55% to 65% seen once. The ends lost 5 bases at V and 5 bases at J; junction bases unmatched: 12. Germline CDR1 and CDR2: KGHSH and LQKENI. The CDR3 spans 17 residues. V is TRBV18 and J is TRBJ2-2, with 9 positions matching TRBD1. Sequenced sample: PBMCs. The receptor's source is a woman aged 40 to 55 in good health and CMV-seropositive. The CDR3 protein is CASSSQLPGQGTGELFF. In DNA form, the CDR3 reads TGTGCCAGCTCATCACAACTACCGGGACAGGGAACCGGGGAGCTGTTTTTT.